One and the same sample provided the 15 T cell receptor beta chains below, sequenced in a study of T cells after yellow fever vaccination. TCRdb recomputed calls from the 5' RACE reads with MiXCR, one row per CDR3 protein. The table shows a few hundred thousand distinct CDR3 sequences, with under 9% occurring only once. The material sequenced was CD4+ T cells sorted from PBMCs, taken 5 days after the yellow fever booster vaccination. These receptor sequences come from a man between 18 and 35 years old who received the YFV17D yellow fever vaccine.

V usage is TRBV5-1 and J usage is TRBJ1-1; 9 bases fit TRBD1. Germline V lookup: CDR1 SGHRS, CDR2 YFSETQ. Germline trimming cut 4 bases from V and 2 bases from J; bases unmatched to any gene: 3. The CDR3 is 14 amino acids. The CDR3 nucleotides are TGCGCCAGCAGCGTACAGGGGGCTAACACTGAAGCTTTCTTT. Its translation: CASSVQGANTEAFF.

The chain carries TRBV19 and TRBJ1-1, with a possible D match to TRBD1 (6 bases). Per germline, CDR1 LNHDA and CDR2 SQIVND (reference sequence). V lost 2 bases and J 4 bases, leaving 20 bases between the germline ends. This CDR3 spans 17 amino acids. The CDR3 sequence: CASSIYSPQGLTTEAFF. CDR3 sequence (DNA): TGTGCCAGTAGTATATACAGCCCACAGGGATTGACCACTGAAGCTTTCTTT.

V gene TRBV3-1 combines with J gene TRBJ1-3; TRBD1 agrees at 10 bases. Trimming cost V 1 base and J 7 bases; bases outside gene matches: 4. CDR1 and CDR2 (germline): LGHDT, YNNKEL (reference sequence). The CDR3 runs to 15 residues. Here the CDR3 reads CASSQVWDRGNTIYF. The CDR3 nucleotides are TGTGCCAGCAGCCAAGTGTGGGACAGGGGTAACACCATATATTTT.

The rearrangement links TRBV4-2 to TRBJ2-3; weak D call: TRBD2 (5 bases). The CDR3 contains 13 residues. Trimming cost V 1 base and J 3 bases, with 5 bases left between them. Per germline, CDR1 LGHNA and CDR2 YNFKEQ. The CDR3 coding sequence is TGTGCCAGCAGCCAAGGGAGGACAGATACGCAGTATTTT. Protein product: CASSQGRTDTQYF.

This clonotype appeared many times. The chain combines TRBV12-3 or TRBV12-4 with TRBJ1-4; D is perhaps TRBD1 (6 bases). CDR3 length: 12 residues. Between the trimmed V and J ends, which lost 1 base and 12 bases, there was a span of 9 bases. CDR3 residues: CASSLVSGELFF. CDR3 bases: TGTGCCAGCAGTTTAGTTTCAGGGGAACTGTTTTTT.

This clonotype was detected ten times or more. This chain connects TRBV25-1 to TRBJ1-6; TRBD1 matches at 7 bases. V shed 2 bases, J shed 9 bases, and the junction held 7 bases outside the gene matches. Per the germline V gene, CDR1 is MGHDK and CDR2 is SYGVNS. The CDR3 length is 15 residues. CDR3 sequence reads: CASSEAGQPSSPLHF. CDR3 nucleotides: TGTGCCAGCAGTGAAGCGGGACAGCCAAGTTCACCCCTCCACTTT.

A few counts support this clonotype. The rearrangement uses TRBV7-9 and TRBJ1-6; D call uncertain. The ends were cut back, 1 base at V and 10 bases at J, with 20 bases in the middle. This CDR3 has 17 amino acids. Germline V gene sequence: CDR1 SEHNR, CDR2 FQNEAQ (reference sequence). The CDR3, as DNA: TGTGCCAGCAGCTTAGGACTCGGTATGGGTTTAGAGTCACCCCTCCACTTT. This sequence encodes CASSLGLGMGLESPLHF. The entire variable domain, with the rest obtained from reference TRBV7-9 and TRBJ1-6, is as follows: DTGVSQNPRHKITKRGQNVTFRCDPISEHNRLYWYRQTLGQGPEFLTYFQNEAQLEKSRLLSDRFSAERPKGSFSTLEIQRTEQGDSAMYLCASSLGLGMGLESPLHFGNGTRLTVT.

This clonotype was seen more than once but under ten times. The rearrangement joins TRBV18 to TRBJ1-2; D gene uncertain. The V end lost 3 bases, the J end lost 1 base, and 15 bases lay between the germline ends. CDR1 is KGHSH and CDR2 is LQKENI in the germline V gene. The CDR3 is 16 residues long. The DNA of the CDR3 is TGTGCCAGCTCACCCCTGGCAGGCCGGAGTAACTATGGCTACACCTTC. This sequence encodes CASSPLAGRSNYGYTF.

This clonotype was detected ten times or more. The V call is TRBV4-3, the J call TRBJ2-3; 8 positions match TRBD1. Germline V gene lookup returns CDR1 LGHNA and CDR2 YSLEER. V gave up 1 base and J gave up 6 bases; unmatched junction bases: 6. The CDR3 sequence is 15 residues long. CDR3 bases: TGCGCCAGCAGCCAAGCGGGTCAGGGGGCCGATACGCAGTATTTT. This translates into CASSQAGQGADTQYF.

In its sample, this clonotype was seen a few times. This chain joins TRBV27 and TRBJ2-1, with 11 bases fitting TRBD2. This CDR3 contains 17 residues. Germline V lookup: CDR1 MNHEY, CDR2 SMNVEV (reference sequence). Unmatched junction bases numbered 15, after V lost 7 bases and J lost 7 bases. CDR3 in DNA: TGTGCCAGCACCCGCGGGCTAGCGGGGGGAGGAGGGAATGAGCAGTTCTTC. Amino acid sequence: CASTRGLAGGGGNEQFF.

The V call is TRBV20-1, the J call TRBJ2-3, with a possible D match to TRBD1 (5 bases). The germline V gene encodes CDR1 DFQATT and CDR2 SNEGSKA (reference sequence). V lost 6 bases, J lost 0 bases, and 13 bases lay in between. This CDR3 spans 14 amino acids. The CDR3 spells CSAKDIPSTDTQYF. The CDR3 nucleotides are TGCAGTGCAAAGGACATACCTAGCACAGATACGCAGTATTTT.

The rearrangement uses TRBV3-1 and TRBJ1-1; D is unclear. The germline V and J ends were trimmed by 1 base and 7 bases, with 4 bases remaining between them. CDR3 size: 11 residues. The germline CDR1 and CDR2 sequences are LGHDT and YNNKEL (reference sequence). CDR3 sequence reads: CASSQGIEAFF. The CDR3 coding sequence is TGTGCCAGCAGCCAAGGGATTGAAGCTTTCTTT. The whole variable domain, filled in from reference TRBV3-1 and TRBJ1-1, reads DTAVSQTPKYLVTQMGNDKSIKCEQNLGHDTMYWYKQDSKKFLKIMFSYNNKELIINETVPNRFSPKSPDKAHLNLHINSLELGDSAVYFCASSQGIEAFFGQGTRLTVV.

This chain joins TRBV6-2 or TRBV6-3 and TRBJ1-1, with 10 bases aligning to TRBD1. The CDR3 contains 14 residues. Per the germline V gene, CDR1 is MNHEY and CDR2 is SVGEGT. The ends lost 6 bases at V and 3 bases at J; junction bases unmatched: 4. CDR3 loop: CASRTGTGDTEAFF. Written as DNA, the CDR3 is TGTGCCAGCAGGACCGGGACAGGGGACACTGAAGCTTTCTTT.

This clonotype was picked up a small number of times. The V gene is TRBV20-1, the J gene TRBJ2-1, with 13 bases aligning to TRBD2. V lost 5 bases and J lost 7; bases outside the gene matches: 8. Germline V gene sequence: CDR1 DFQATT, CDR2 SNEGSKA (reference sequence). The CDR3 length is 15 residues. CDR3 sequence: CSADGLAGAGNEQFF. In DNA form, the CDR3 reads TGCAGTGCTGACGGACTAGCGGGGGCCGGGAATGAGCAGTTCTTC.

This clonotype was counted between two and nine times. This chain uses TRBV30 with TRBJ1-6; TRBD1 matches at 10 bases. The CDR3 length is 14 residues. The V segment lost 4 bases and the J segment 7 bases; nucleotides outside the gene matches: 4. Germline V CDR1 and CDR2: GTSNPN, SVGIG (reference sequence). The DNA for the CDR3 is TGTGCCTGGAACGACAGGGGGCCGAATTCACCCCTCCACTTT. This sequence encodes CAWNDRGPNSPLHF.